This T cell receptor beta chain was sequenced during a study of shared clonotypes between healthy human individuals (TCRdb year 2020). In terms of the full investigation: Three men and two women, aged 18 to 49 years, made up the cohort. For each donor, CD4 naive and CD4 memory were each run on three plates, CD8 naive on two plates, and CD8 memory on one plate. Blood TCR repertoires of a handful of healthy adults were deeply sequenced to estimate repertoire size and the extent of clonotype sharing between individuals. Libraries were prepared and TCR repertoires were sequenced by different laboratories using diverse techniques, in order to increase sequencing depth and limit assay-specific biases. Leukapheresis yielded between about 0.85 and 9.5 billion PBMCs per donor.

Using the deep immunoSEQ assay, TCR CDR3 regions were amplified from genomic DNA by multiplex PCR. Extracted genomic DNA from each cell subset was spread evenly across all wells of several immunoSEQ 96-well plates, with each plate serving as a replicate. For sorted subsets, around 0.2 ug of genomic DNA, equivalent to around 29,000 T cell genomes, went into each replicate PCR. The purified libraries were quantified using a Qubit 3.0 fluorometer, sized with a Bioanalyzer 2100, and then quantified again using the KAPA Library Quantification kit. Every immunoSEQ 96-well plate was sequenced on a separate single-read 150-cycle Illumina NextSeq 550 flow cell. From the authors' description of their analysis: Because only junctional sequences without quality scores were contained in the immunoSEQ output, filtering matching that applied to full-length reads could not be performed. To assign V/J genes and CDR3, sequences were annotated using PyIR, a Python wrapper for IgBLAST v1.9, with IMGT germline references. Any read was removed if the V/J assignment was weak (E-value above 1e-6), the CDR3 was missing, or the read contained stop codons, out-of-frame junctions, or ambiguous translated residues. V3J clonotypes were defined as sequences sharing an identical inferred V gene, J gene, and CDR3 amino acid sequence. The percentage overlap between two repertoires was calculated by dividing the number of shared unique clonotypes by the size of the smaller repertoire. Richness of each repertoire was evaluated using RTK rarefaction, the Chao1 estimator, and Recon v2.1 estimates of unobserved clonotypes. OLGA was used to compute generation probabilities for all TCRbeta clonotypes that the gDNA method yielded from several donors. The table comes from immuneACCESS by way of TCRdb, which keeps in-frame sequences with V and J called. Part of the clones is missing from these tables; in studies checked, under half for an unresolved V gene and the rest for unknown reasons. That table is the source of V, J and clone size, and D and trimming were worked out from the DNA. This sample has about 680,000 clones in its table, and around 73% of those were observed once. The top ten hold 1.5% to 2% of the sample.

The donors were healthy, HIV-negative adults with no recently reported acute infections or vaccinations. Only Caucasian adults living in Nashville, Tennessee, USA were represented among the donors. Magnetic negative selection was used to enrich CD4+ T cells, after which naive cells were positively selected on CD45RA and the negative fraction became the memory subset. Blood was obtained by leukapheresis, after which PBMCs were separated by Ficoll-Histopaque density gradient centrifugation and cryopreserved in liquid nitrogen vapor phase. Analytical flow cytometry was used to check the purity and quantity of each magnetically sorted T cell population. From each sorted fraction, genomic DNA was isolated and quantified by UV absorbance on a Nanodrop 2000c. The germline V gene gives CDR1 as MDHEN and CDR2 as SYDVKM. From its cysteine to its phenylalanine, the CDR3 spans 14 amino acids. Solely the CDR3 DNA is kept, with 42 bases framed from the first base. V and J are truncated by 7 bases and 2 bases respectively, leaving an intervening sequence of 13 bases.

Study-wide conclusions, independent of this receptor: Pairwise subsampling indicated that sequencing depth was expected to affect the degree of clonotype sharing among donors. The genetic and exposure-history diversity represented was limited by the small number of donors. Sharing across a few donors was observed for roughly 5% of naive CD4, less than 4% of naive CD8, roughly 2.4% of memory CD4, and about 0.38% of memory CD8 clonotypes. Sampling was limited to blood, and TCR repertoires in tissue likely differ from TCR repertoires in blood. Compared with non-shared clonotypes, the clonotypes found in all four sorted-subset donors had higher generation probabilities. Naive subsets generally had larger estimated clonotype richness than memory subsets. Incomplete sequencing was indicated by rarefaction of sorted-subset datasets, despite the large sequencing depth.

Remarks on this clone: Its recognized antigen is unknown. No much larger clone exists at a distance of one base, and base qualities are not known.

Sequencing input: memory CD4+ T cells sorted from blood. What this sample's cell subset or site label stands for: CD45RA-negative fraction. The TCR sequence derives from a woman aged 25 to 39 in good health. The chain is encoded by TRBV28 joined to TRBJ2-3, with the identity of the D gene unclear. The CDR3 sequence is CASTTQTDTDTQYF. The nucleotide sequence is given as TGTGCCAGCACGACACAAACTGACACAGATACGCAGTATTTT.